This TCR beta chain was identified during a study of shared clonotypes between healthy human individuals. Findings and limits, study-wide: Represented genetic and exposure-history diversity was restricted by having few donors.

Germline V gene sequence: CDR1 SGHAT, CDR2 FQNNGV. V was pared by 3 bases and J by 1 base, with 7 bases between. The CDR3 consists of 14 residues. Assay: immunoSEQ multiplex PCR; the TCRdb copy retains only in-frame clones and omits some. This table has 2 million to 2.5 million clones, just under 95% appearing once. Notes on this clone: Its antigen is still unknown.

The sample taken for sequencing was naive CD4+ T cells from PBMCs. Indicated subset: CD45RA+ positively selected. The receptor's source is a man between 18 and 35 years old in good health. Some clones in this sample may be carry-over from other donors' samples. V gene TRBV11-2 combines with J gene TRBJ2-1; no firm D call. CDR3 sequence (DNA): TGTGCCAGCAGCTTTCCGGTTTCCTACAATGAGCAGTTCTTC. Amino acids: CASSFPVSYNEQFF.